The 11 T cell receptor beta chains in this list originate from one sample, sequenced in a study of blood T cells in healthy people across ages. Primed by a sample-barcoded 5' primer and a J-beta primer mix, a second PCR proceeded for roughly 7 to 12 cycles. One entry per CDR3 protein, called by TCRdb with MiXCR from the 5' RACE reads. Here the sample spans about 930,000 distinct CDR3 sequences, almost 30% being singletons. This sample was also put to use in a study of T cells of mothers and their children.

The sample taken for sequencing was blood. All receptors come from a woman aged 40-49 years in good health.

This clonotype came up many times. The chain combines TRBV28 with TRBJ1-2; D may be TRBD1 (6 bases). There are 14 residues in the CDR3. CDR1 is MDHEN, CDR2 SYDVKM, per germline. V lost 6 bases and J lost 6, with 17 bases in between. The CDR3 loop reads CASSYSGGENGYTF. Here the CDR3 DNA reads TGTGCCAGCAGCTACAGTGGGGGCGAAAATGGCTACACCTTC.

In the case of this clonotype: This could be a read error, since a much larger clone is one nucleotide away. V gene TRBV6-2 or TRBV6-3 combines with J gene TRBJ2-7, with D hard to call. CDR3 length equals 17 residues. Germline V gene lookup returns CDR1 MNHEY and CDR2 SVGEGT. The CDR3 region has the DNA TGTGCCAACAGTTTCACCATTGGCACACTGGCTGCCTACGAGCAGTACTTC. This gives the protein CANSFTIGTLAAYEQYF.

This clonotype was picked up a small number of times. The rearrangement links TRBV4-3 to TRBJ2-3; TRBD2 might be the D (6 bases). The germline gives CDR1 LGHNA, CDR2 YSLEER. The CDR3 consists of 15 residues. Trimming stripped 0 bases from V and 9 bases from J, with 16 bases between. CDR3 bases: TGCGCCAGCAGCCAAGAGGCTGTGTCTCGGGGGACGCAGTATTTT. This codes for CASSQEAVSRGTQYF.

The chain joins TRBV12-3 or TRBV12-4 to TRBJ1-1; D perhaps matches TRBD1 (6 bases). This CDR3 region has 14 residues. V lost 5 bases and J 0 bases, leaving 10 bases between the germline ends. The chain's CDR3 is CASSNRALNTEAFF. In nucleotides, the CDR3 is TGTGCCAGCAGTAACAGGGCCCTGAACACTGAAGCTTTCTTT.

This clonotype has at least ten counts. V gene TRBV10-3 combines with J gene TRBJ2-1; 7 nucleotides match TRBD2. The CDR3 length is 14 residues. The ends lost 2 bases at V and 7 bases at J; junction bases unmatched: 5. Germline-derived CDR1 and CDR2 are ENHRY and SYGVKD. The CDR3 here is CAISEIKGGNEQFF. Written as DNA, the CDR3 is TGTGCCATCAGTGAGATCAAGGGAGGGAATGAGCAGTTCTTC.

The chain couples TRBV12-3 or TRBV12-4 to TRBJ1-1, with D perhaps matching TRBD1 (5 bases). The V gene lost 10 bases and the J gene lost 4 bases, with 10 bases spanning the gap. There are 11 residues in the CDR3. The CDR3 DNA is TGTGCCACCGCCAGGGTCACTGAAGCTTTCTTT. Its protein product is CATARVTEAFF.

The CDR3 DNA reads TGCGCCAGCAGCATCGGGACTAGCGGTGCGAGGACAGATACGCAGTATTTT. It yields the protein CASSIGTSGARTDTQYF. The V and J genes are TRBV5-1 and TRBJ2-3, with 11 positions matching TRBD2. Germline V gives CDR1 SGHRS, CDR2 YFSETQ. This CDR3 contains 17 residues. Trimming cost V 4 bases and J 3 bases; bases outside gene matches: 10.

The gene calls are TRBV7-9 and TRBJ1-2; 8 bases agree with TRBD1. Germline V lookup: CDR1 SEHNR, CDR2 FQNEAQ (reference sequence). The trim removed 0 bases at V and 5 bases at J, leaving 5 bases unmatched. There are 15 residues in the CDR3. The CDR3: CASSLAQGAWYGYTF. Here the CDR3 DNA reads TGTGCCAGCAGCTTAGCTCAGGGGGCGTGGTATGGCTACACCTTC.

The CDR3 sequence: CASSLDLAGEAFF. The DNA for the CDR3 is TGCGCCAGCAGCTTGGATTTGGCAGGCGAAGCTTTCTTT. The J gene is TRBJ1-1, the V gene TRBV5-1; D gene unclear. The CDR3 totals 13 residues. CDR1 SGHRS and CDR2 YFSETQ come from the germline V gene. The ends were cut back, 0 bases at V and 8 bases at J, with 11 bases in the middle.

As to this clonotype: A much larger clone lies one base from this, so it may be a read error. The chain links TRBV27 to TRBJ2-7, with TRBD2 matching 14 bases. The CDR3 sequence is 14 residues long. The trim removed 6 bases at V and 2 bases at J, leaving 0 bases unmatched. Germline lookup yields CDR1 MNHEY and CDR2 SMNVEV (reference sequence). For the CDR3, the DNA is TGTGCCAGCAGGGGACTAGCGGGGGCCTACGAGCAGTACTTC. Amino acid sequence: CASRGLAGAYEQYF.

CDR3: CASSLGEGMDGYTF. The CDR3 DNA reads TGCGCCAGCAGCTTGGGCGAGGGGATGGATGGCTACACCTTC. The chain is built from TRBV5-1 and TRBJ1-2; D is possibly TRBD1 (5 bases). The V gene lost 0 bases and the J gene lost 6 bases, with 12 bases spanning the gap. There are 14 residues in the CDR3. Germline V CDR1 and CDR2: SGHRS, YFSETQ.